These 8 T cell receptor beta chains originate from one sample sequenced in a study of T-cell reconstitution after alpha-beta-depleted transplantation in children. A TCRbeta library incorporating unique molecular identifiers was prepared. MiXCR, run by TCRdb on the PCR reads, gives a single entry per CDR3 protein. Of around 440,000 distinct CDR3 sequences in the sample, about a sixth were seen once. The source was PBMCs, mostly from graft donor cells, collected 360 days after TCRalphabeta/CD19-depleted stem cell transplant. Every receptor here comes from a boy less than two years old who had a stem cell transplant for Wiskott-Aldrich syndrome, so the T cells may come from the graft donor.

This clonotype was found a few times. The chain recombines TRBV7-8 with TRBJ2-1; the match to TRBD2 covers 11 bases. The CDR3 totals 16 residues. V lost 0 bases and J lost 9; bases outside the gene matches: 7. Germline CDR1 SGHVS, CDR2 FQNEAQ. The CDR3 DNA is TGTGCCAGCAGCTTAGCGGGGACTAGCGGACTCGGTGAGCAGTTCTTC. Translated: CASSLAGTSGLGEQFF.

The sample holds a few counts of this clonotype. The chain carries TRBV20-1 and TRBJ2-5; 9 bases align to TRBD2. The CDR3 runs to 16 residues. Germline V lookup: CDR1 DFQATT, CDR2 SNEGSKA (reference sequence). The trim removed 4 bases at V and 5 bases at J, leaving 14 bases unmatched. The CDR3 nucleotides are TGCAGTGCTAACGGACAAGGCGGGAGGGCCTGGGAGACCCAGTACTTC. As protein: CSANGQGGRAWETQYF.

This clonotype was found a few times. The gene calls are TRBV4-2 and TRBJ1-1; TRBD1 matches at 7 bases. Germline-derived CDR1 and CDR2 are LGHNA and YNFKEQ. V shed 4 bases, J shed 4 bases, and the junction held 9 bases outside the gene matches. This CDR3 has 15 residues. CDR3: CASSLVQGGSTEAFF. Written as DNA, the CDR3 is TGTGCCAGCAGCCTTGTCCAGGGGGGGAGCACTGAAGCTTTCTTT.

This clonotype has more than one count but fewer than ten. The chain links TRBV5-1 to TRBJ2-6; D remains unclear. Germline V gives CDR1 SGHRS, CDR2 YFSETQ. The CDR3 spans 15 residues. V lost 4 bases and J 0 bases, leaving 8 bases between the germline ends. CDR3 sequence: CASSQPLSGANVLTF. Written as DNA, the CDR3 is TGCGCCAGCAGCCAGCCCCTCTCTGGGGCCAACGTCCTGACTTTC.

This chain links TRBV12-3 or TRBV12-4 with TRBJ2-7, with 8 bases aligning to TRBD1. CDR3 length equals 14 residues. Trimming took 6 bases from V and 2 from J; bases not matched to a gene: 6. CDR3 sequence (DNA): TGTGCCAGCAGCCCTCAGGGGGCGACCTACGAGCAGTACTTC. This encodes CASSPQGATYEQYF.

Here the CDR3 DNA reads TGTGCCATCAGTGATAGGACAGGGCCTCATCTCTTCGGCGGGGAGCTGTTTTTT. Protein: CAISDRTGPHLFGGELFF. The chain has TRBV10-3 and TRBJ2-2; 8 nucleotides line up with TRBD1. The CDR3 runs 18 residues. V gave up 3 bases and J gave up 7 bases; unmatched junction bases: 16. Germline CDR1 ENHRY, CDR2 SYGVKD.

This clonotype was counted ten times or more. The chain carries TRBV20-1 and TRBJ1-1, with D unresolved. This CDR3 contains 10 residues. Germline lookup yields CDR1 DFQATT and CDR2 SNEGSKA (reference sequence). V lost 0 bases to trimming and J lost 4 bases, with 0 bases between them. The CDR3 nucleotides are TGCAGTGCTAGAGACACTGAAGCTTTCTTT. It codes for CSARDTEAFF.

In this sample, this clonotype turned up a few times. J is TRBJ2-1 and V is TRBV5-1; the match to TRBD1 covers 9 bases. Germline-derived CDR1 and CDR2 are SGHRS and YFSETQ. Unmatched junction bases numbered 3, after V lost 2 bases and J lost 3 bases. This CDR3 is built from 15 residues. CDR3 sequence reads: CASSFRDRVYNEQFF. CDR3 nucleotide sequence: TGCGCCAGCAGCTTCCGGGACAGGGTCTACAATGAGCAGTTCTTC. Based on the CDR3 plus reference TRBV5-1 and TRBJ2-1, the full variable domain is KAGVTQTPRYLIKTRGQQVTLSCSPISGHRSVSWYQQTPGQGLQFLFEYFSETQRNKGNFPGRFSGRQFSNSRSEMNVSTLELGDSALYLCASSFRDRVYNEQFFGPGTRLTVL.